These 28 T cell receptor beta chains share one sample of origin, sequenced in a study of T cell responses to AZD1222 COVID-19 vaccine. TCRdb's table, derived via immunoSEQ multiplex PCR, lists solely in-frame clones and lacks some. The sample records approximately 120,000 clones, about 89% being singletons. Here the sequenced sample was peripheral blood, taken on day 0 of AZD1222 vaccination. Receptor source: an adult in good health.

The chain uses TRBV5-1 and TRBJ2-1, with D unclear. Germline CDR1 SGHRS, CDR2 YFSETQ. Between the trimmed V and J ends, which lost 0 bases and 5 bases, there was a span of 9 bases. The CDR3 runs to 14 residues. CDR3 nucleotide sequence: TGCGCCAGCAGCTTGGGCCCAGGAAACAATGAGCAGTTCTTC. Its protein is CASSLGPGNNEQFF.

The chain joins TRBV10-3 to TRBJ1-6, with D perhaps TRBD1 (5 bases). The CDR3 contains 14 residues. The V end was cut by 10 bases, the J end by 7 bases, with 17 bases between. Germline V gene data show CDR1 as ENHRY and CDR2 as SYGVKD. The CDR3 sequence is CATKGTARNSPLHF. Here the CDR3 DNA reads TGTGCCACCAAGGGGACGGCCCGCAATTCACCCCTCCACTTT.

The V gene is TRBV27, the J gene TRBJ1-1; D remains ambiguous. CDR3 length equals 12 residues. Germline CDR1 is MNHEY and CDR2 is SMNVEV (reference sequence). Between the trimmed V and J ends, which lost 6 bases and 1 base, there was a span of 6 bases. This CDR3 reads CASRGRNTEAFF. The CDR3 DNA follows: TGTGCCAGCAGGGGTAGGAACACTGAAGCTTTCTTT.

The CDR3 sequence is CAWSYNTGELFF. As DNA, the CDR3 is TGTGCCTGGAGTTATAACACCGGGGAGCTGTTTTTT. V is TRBV30 and J is TRBJ2-2, with no clear D. This CDR3 is 12 amino acids long. Germline-derived CDR1 and CDR2 are GTSNPN and SVGIG (reference sequence). The germline V and J ends were trimmed by 2 bases and 2 bases, with 3 bases remaining between them.

V usage is TRBV23-1 and J usage is TRBJ2-1; TRBD1 aligns across 7 bases. TRBV23-1 carries the ORF label, with uncertain function. This CDR3 has 14 amino acids. J lost 3 bases, V lost 3 bases, and 2 bases had no gene match. Here the CDR3 reads CASSHRQGYNEQFF. CDR3 nucleotides: TGCGCCAGCAGTCATCGACAGGGCTACAATGAGCAGTTCTTC.

V and J are TRBV5-1 and TRBJ1-1, with a tentative D call TRBD1 (6 bases). V lost 5 bases and J 1 base, leaving 12 bases between the germline ends. Germline CDR1 is SGHRS and CDR2 is YFSETQ. CDR3 length: 14 residues. In DNA, the CDR3 is TGCGCCAGCAGTTCGGACAGCCGGAACACTGAAGCTTTCTTT. Its translation is CASSSDSRNTEAFF.

The chain joins TRBV19 to TRBJ2-1; 14 bases line up with TRBD2. The CDR3 length is 20 residues. V lost 3 bases and J lost 3; bases outside the gene matches: 13. Per the germline V gene, CDR1 is LNHDA and CDR2 is SQIVND (reference sequence). CDR3 amino acids: CASSIAPGLAGVGFYNEQFF. DNA for the CDR3: TGTGCCAGTAGTATCGCGCCGGGACTAGCGGGAGTAGGGTTCTACAATGAGCAGTTCTTC.

The chain joins TRBV19 to TRBJ2-5; D not resolved. Deletions cut 1 base from V and 5 bases from J, with 20 bases between. The CDR3 has 17 amino acids. Germline V lookup: CDR1 LNHDA, CDR2 SQIVND (reference sequence). As DNA, the CDR3 is TGTGCCAGTAGTATAGGTGCGGCTAGATCACGTCAGGAGACCCAGTACTTC. Protein product: CASSIGAARSRQETQYF.

This chain uses TRBV11-2 with TRBJ2-1, with D maybe TRBD2 (6 bases). V lost 5 bases, J lost 7 bases, and 21 bases lay in between. CDR3 size: 16 residues. The V gene's germline CDR1 is SGHAT and CDR2 FQNNGV. The CDR3 here is CASSPAGSLGINEQFF. CDR3 coding DNA: TGTGCCAGCAGCCCAGCGGGTTCATTGGGGATAAATGAGCAGTTCTTC.

The chain carries TRBV3-1 (or the pseudogene TRBV3-2) and TRBJ2-1; 10 bases match TRBD2. Trimming removed 4 bases from V and 16 bases from J; junction bases left unmatched: 10. The CDR3 extends over 13 amino acids. Germline assignment: CDR1 LGHDT and CDR2 YNNKEL (reference sequence). CDR3 in DNA: TGTGCCAGCAGCCGGAACCTAGCGGGAGCGGCCTTCTTC. Protein: CASSRNLAGAAFF.

This chain uses TRBV18 with TRBJ2-2; D may be TRBD1 (5 bases). V lost 2 bases and J lost 6, with 13 bases in between. CDR1 and CDR2 (germline): KGHSH, LQKENI. The CDR3 totals 15 residues. The CDR3 loop is CASSPIQGEAGELFF. DNA of the CDR3: TGTGCCAGCTCACCAATCCAGGGTGAGGCCGGGGAGCTGTTTTTT.

This chain joins TRBV2 and TRBJ1-5; D is unclear. V was pared by 7 bases and J by 9 bases, with 10 bases between. The CDR3 contains 11 residues. CDR1 SNHLY and CDR2 FYNNEI come from the germline V gene. CDR3: CASTERGPQHF. The CDR3 region has the DNA TGTGCCAGCACCGAGCGCGGGCCCCAGCATTTT. Looking up the rest from reference TRBV2 and TRBJ1-5 gives the full variable domain: EPEVTQTPSHQVTQMGQEVILRCVPISNHLYFYWYRQILGQKVEFLVSFYNNEISEKSEIFDDQFSVERPDGSNFTLKIRSTKLEDSAMYFCASTERGPQHFGDGTRLSIL.

This chain links TRBV7-2 with TRBJ2-7; 13 bases match TRBD2. V was clipped by 3 bases and J by 2 bases; unmatched bases: 4. CDR1 SGHTA and CDR2 FQGNSA come from the germline V gene. The CDR3 is 16 residues long. The CDR3 nucleotides are TGTGCCAGCAGCTTCGGACTAGCGGGAGCGGCCTACGAGCAGTACTTC. It specifies CASSFGLAGAAYEQYF.

The rearrangement joins TRBV7-2 to TRBJ2-7; 9 nucleotides match TRBD1. The CDR3 sequence is 14 residues long. The V gene's germline CDR1 is SGHTA and CDR2 FQGNSA. Trimming took 5 bases from V and 3 from J; bases not matched to a gene: 5. This chain's CDR3 is CASSIDRGDYEQYF. DNA for the CDR3: TGTGCCAGCAGCATTGACAGGGGGGACTACGAGCAGTACTTC. The full variable domain, with the rest looked up from reference TRBV7-2 and TRBJ2-7, is GAGVSQSPSNKVTEKGKDVELRCDPISGHTALYWYRQSLGQGLEFLIYFQGNSAPDKSGLPSDRFSAERTGGSVSTLTIQRTQQEDSAVYLCASSIDRGDYEQYFGPGTRLTVT.

This clone was seen just once. The V call is TRBV28, the J call TRBJ1-1; tentatively, D is TRBD1 (6 bases). The CDR3 loop spans 12 amino acids. Germline assignment: CDR1 MDHEN and CDR2 SYDVKM. The V and J ends lost 4 bases and 4 bases respectively, with 7 bases between them. CDR3 in amino acids: CASSSGVTEAFF. CDR3 nucleotides: TGTGCCAGCAGTTCAGGGGTCACTGAAGCTTTCTTT.

The V call is TRBV6-2 or TRBV6-3, the J call TRBJ1-2, with unresolved D. This CDR3 is built from 15 residues. CDR1 and CDR2 (germline): MNHEY, SVGEGT. V lost 6 bases and J 4 bases, leaving 18 bases between the germline ends. CDR3 sequence reads: CASSNPGGEFYGYTF. For the CDR3, the DNA is TGTGCCAGCAGCAATCCGGGCGGTGAGTTCTATGGCTACACCTTC.

This chain connects TRBV5-1 to TRBJ2-3; 11 nucleotides agree with TRBD2. Unmatched junction bases numbered 4, after V lost 0 bases and J lost 1 base. CDR3 length: 17 residues. In germline, CDR1 is SGHRS, CDR2 YFSETQ. Here the CDR3 DNA reads TGCGCCAGCAGCTTGGGGCCGACTAGCGGGGGCACAGATACGCAGTATTTT. Its translation: CASSLGPTSGGTDTQYF.

This clone was counted between two and nine times. The gene calls are TRBV7-9 and TRBJ2-5; D is uncertain. The CDR3 is made up of 15 amino acids. Between the trimmed V and J ends, which lost 6 bases and 0 bases, there was a span of 14 bases. CDR1 and CDR2 (germline): SEHNR, FQNEAQ (reference sequence). CDR3 sequence: CASSQVHYDQETQYF. For the CDR3, the DNA is TGTGCCAGCAGTCAAGTCCACTACGACCAAGAGACCCAGTACTTC.

The V gene is TRBV2, the J gene TRBJ1-5; D perhaps matches TRBD1 (5 bases). The CDR3 is 13 amino acids. V lost 6 bases and J 4 bases, leaving 10 bases between the germline ends. Germline V CDR1 and CDR2: SNHLY, FYNNEI. The CDR3 protein is CASRGERNQPQHF. The CDR3 DNA follows: TGTGCCAGCAGGGGGGAAAGGAATCAGCCCCAGCATTTT.

The rearrangement links TRBV28 to TRBJ1-5; D is ambiguous. V dropped 6 bases and J dropped 0 bases, with 12 bases sitting between them. Germline V gives CDR1 MDHEN, CDR2 SYDVKM. CDR3 length: 15 amino acids. The CDR3 region has the DNA TGTGCCAGCAGCCTAAACGGGCCTAGCAATCAGCCCCAGCATTTT. Residues: CASSLNGPSNQPQHF.

This chain connects TRBV30 to TRBJ1-1, with 7 positions matching TRBD1. Looked up from germline, CDR1 is GTSNPN and CDR2 is SVGIG (reference sequence). The CDR3 consists of 13 residues. The V segment lost 8 bases and the J segment 5 bases; nucleotides outside the gene matches: 11. DNA of the CDR3: TGTGCCCGCTCCCGACAGGGAGGGACTGAAGCTTTCTTT. Protein product: CARSRQGGTEAFF.

V gene TRBV19 combines with J gene TRBJ1-1; D uncertain. V lost 5 bases and J 0 bases, leaving 10 bases between the germline ends. This CDR3 has 14 residues. Germline CDR1 is LNHDA and CDR2 is SQIVND (reference sequence). CDR3 in amino acids: CASSPDTLNTEAFF. The CDR3 DNA reads as TGTGCCAGTAGTCCAGACACGTTGAACACTGAAGCTTTCTTT.

The V and J genes are TRBV7-9 and TRBJ1-2, with 7 positions matching TRBD1. Germline V CDR1 and CDR2: SEHNR, FQNEAQ (reference sequence). The ends lost 1 base at V and 7 bases at J; junction bases unmatched: 9. The length of the CDR3 is 15 residues. CDR3 loop: CASSLGDSLTSGYTF. The CDR3 DNA reads as TGTGCCAGCAGCTTAGGGGACAGTCTCACCTCTGGCTACACCTTC.

This clone was counted once. This sequence joins TRBV7-9 and TRBJ1-3; D uncertain. Trimming stripped 7 bases from V and 3 bases from J, with 10 bases between. This CDR3 is built from 13 residues. Germline V lookup: CDR1 SEHNR, CDR2 FQNEAQ (reference sequence). The CDR3 loop reads CASTPSGGNTIYF. The CDR3, as DNA: TGTGCCAGCACCCCCTCGGGTGGAAACACCATATATTTT.

This sequence joins TRBV7-7 and TRBJ1-4; D may be TRBD1 (6 bases). V was trimmed by 5 bases and J by 7 bases, leaving 14 bases between them. The CDR3 consists of 14 residues. Germline lookup yields CDR1 SSHAT and CDR2 FNYEAQ (reference sequence). CDR3 region: CASSPQGLGEKLFF. DNA of the CDR3: TGTGCCAGCAGCCCACAGGGATTAGGTGAAAAACTGTTTTTT. The whole variable domain, filled in from reference TRBV7-7 and TRBJ1-4, reads GAGVSQSPRYKVTKRGQDVTLRCDPISSHATLYWYQQALGQGPEFLTYFNYEAQPDKSGLPSDRFSAERPEGSISTLTIQRTEQRDSAMYRCASSPQGLGEKLFFGSGTQLSVL.

The chain employs TRBV6-5 and TRBJ1-6; D remains ambiguous. The CDR3 runs to 14 residues. V was pared by 6 bases and J by 0 bases, with 6 bases between. Germline CDR1 reads MNHEY; CDR2 reads SVGAGI. The CDR3, as DNA: TGTGCCAGCAGGTCTAGCTCCTATAATTCACCCCTCCACTTT. This gives the protein CASRSSSYNSPLHF.

The chain uses TRBV7-3 and TRBJ1-2, with TRBD1 as a possible D gene (5 bases). Trimming pared 3 bases from V and 0 bases from J, leaving 8 bases between. The CDR3 is 14 residues long. CDR1 is SGHTA, CDR2 FQGTGA, per germline. Here the CDR3 reads CASSLGGPNYGYTF. The DNA of the CDR3 is TGTGCCAGCAGCTTGGGGGGACCTAACTATGGCTACACCTTC.

The V and J genes are TRBV3-1 (or the pseudogene TRBV3-2) and TRBJ2-1; 7 positions match TRBD2. The germline V gene has CDR1 LGHDT and CDR2 YNNKEL (reference sequence). Unmatched junction bases numbered 13, after V lost 5 bases and J lost 9 bases. The CDR3 spans 15 residues. CDR3 loop: CASSAGTTSVLEQFF. CDR3 nucleotides: TGTGCCAGCAGCGCCGGGACTACCAGTGTACTTGAGCAGTTCTTC.